The present TCR beta chain was sequenced within a study of CD8 T cells in ankylosing spondylitis. CDR3 length: 18 residues. Losses at the gene ends were 5 bases for V and 4 bases for J; bases not matched to a gene: 12. TCRdb used MiXCR to reprocess the 5' RACE reads, holding one entry per CDR3 protein. The sample shows about 250,000 distinct CDR3 sequences, roughly 8% of them seen only once. This clonotype was found many times. The TCR comes from a female donor with ankylosing spondylitis or in good health (not recorded which). The chain joins TRBV12-3 or TRBV12-4 to TRBJ2-5; TRBD2 aligns across 14 bases. Material for sequencing was blood, either unsorted or a sorted T cell fraction (not recorded which). For the CDR3, the DNA is TGTGCCAGCAGTCTCCGGCGACTAGCGGGAGGGTGGGGAGAGACCCAGTACTTC. This translates into CASSLRRLAGGWGETQYF.